This T cell receptor (beta chain) was sequenced for a study of T cell responses to AZD1222 COVID-19 vaccine. Overall study context: Second doses at about 4 or about 12 weeks were pooled. The study, taken as a whole, reports: The study reported that nearly half of spike-specific TCRs target unmutated variant regions. Across spike, vaccine-associated CD4 TCRs were found, dominant at 160-218 and 743-854. A mostly white British donor set with more females was recruited, and clonal diversity was possibly underestimated.

As regards this clone: The antigen is undetermined.

The CDR3 spans 14 residues. Trimming removed 2 bases from V and 2 bases from J; junction bases left unmatched: 4. Germline loops: CDR1 SGHDT, CDR2 YYEEEE. Profiling relied on immunoSEQ multiplex PCR, and the TCRdb table lists in-frame clones only, not all of them. The sample shows 140,000 or so clones, roughly 88% of them seen only once. V and J are TRBV5-6 and TRBJ2-7, with 7 bases aligning to TRBD1. This sample comprised peripheral blood, obtained on day 0 of AZD1222 vaccination. The TCR comes from an adult in good health. The CDR3 coding sequence is TGTGCCAGCAGCTTCTCCGGGACAGCCTACGAGCAGTACTTC. Encoded protein: CASSFSGTAYEQYF.